One sample yielded the 16 T cell receptor beta chains listed below, sequenced in a study of shared clonotypes between healthy human individuals. Generated by immunoSEQ multiplex PCR, the TCRdb table keeps only in-frame clones and is missing some. The table records about 1.1 million clones, about 84% of them present only once. The sequenced sample was memory CD4+ T cells from PBMCs. Subset noted: CD45RA-negative fraction. These receptors were collected from a young man in good health. Some clones in this sample may be carry-over from other donors' samples.

This clone was detected only a few times. V gene TRBV6-1 combines with J gene TRBJ1-2, with D tentatively TRBD1 (6 bases). This CDR3 has 13 residues. The V gene's germline CDR1 is MNHNS and CDR2 SASEGT. The V gene lost 5 bases and the J gene lost 1 base, with 8 bases spanning the gap. The CDR3 DNA follows: TGTGCCAGCAGTCTGGACAGTAACTATGGCTACACCTTC. This gives the protein CASSLDSNYGYTF.

This chain uses TRBV2 with TRBJ1-6; D remains ambiguous. The germline V gene has CDR1 SNHLY and CDR2 FYNNEI. V lost 3 bases, J lost 5 bases, and 11 bases lay in between. The CDR3 covers 15 residues. In nucleotides, the CDR3 is TGTGCCAGCAGTGATAACAGTAATAATAATTCACCCCTCCACTTT. It specifies CASSDNSNNNSPLHF. The whole variable domain, remainder taken from reference TRBV2 and TRBJ1-6, is EPEVTQTPSHQVTQMGQEVILRCVPISNHLYFYWYRQILGQKVEFLVSFYNNEISEKSEIFDDQFSVERPDGSNFTLKIRSTKLEDSAMYFCASSDNSNNNSPLHFGNGTRLTVT.

The DNA of the CDR3 is TGTGCCAGCAGCGAACAGGGAGGGAGCACAGATACGCAGTATTTT. It is translated as CASSEQGGSTDTQYF. The chain recombines TRBV7-9 with TRBJ2-3; a possible D gene is TRBD2 (7 bases). The CDR3 is 15 residues long. V was pared by 5 bases and J by 0 bases, with 12 bases between. Germline V gene sequence: CDR1 SEHNR, CDR2 FQNEAQ (reference sequence).

V usage is TRBV6-5 and J usage is TRBJ2-7; D unclear. The CDR3 runs to 13 residues. The V gene's germline CDR1 is MNHEY and CDR2 SVGAGI. V was trimmed by 6 bases and J by 3 bases, leaving 12 bases between them. The CDR3 region has the DNA TGTGCCAGCAGGCCAGTTGGAGTCTACGAGCAGTACTTC. This gives the protein CASRPVGVYEQYF.

This rearrangement joins TRBV27 to TRBJ2-7, with 7 bases that match TRBD1. CDR1 and CDR2 (germline): MNHEY, SMNVEV (reference sequence). V lost 6 bases to trimming and J lost 12 bases; unmatched junction nucleotides: 14. The CDR3 has 13 amino acids. The CDR3 nucleotides are TGTGCCAGCAGCCCTATAGACAGGGTTCAGCCGTACTTC. This translates into CASSPIDRVQPYF.

The chain joins TRBV30 to TRBJ2-5, with 8 bases identical to TRBD2. Germline V gene lookup returns CDR1 GTSNPN and CDR2 SVGIG (reference sequence). The CDR3 runs 16 residues. V shed 0 bases and J 5 bases; nucleotides not matched to a gene: 11. Written as DNA, the CDR3 is TGTGCCTGGAGTGTACCGGTGGCGGGAGGCCGGGAGACCCAGTACTTC. This sequence encodes CAWSVPVAGGRETQYF.

The chain uses TRBV5-8 and TRBJ2-3, with D possibly matching TRBD2 (6 bases). The CDR3 length is 13 residues. V gave up 7 bases and J gave up 1 base, with 10 bases separating them. Germline CDR1 and CDR2: SGHTS and YDEGEE. The chain's CDR3 is CASGTQRTDTQYF. Written as DNA, the CDR3 is TGTGCCAGCGGGACTCAGCGCACAGATACGCAGTATTTT.

The rearrangement joins TRBV4-1 to TRBJ2-3; D gene ambiguous. The CDR3 totals 12 residues. CDR1 MGHRA and CDR2 YSYEKL come from the germline V gene. Trimming left V 1 base short and J 7 bases short, with 6 bases between. The CDR3, as DNA: TGCGCCAGCAGCCAAGTTATGAATACGCAGTATTTT. This encodes CASSQVMNTQYF.

For the CDR3, the DNA is TGTGCCAGCAGTTTCCCGGGCTCTAATGAAAAACTGTTTTTT. It translates to CASSFPGSNEKLFF. The rearrangement links TRBV25-1 to TRBJ1-4; D unclear. This CDR3 is 14 amino acids long. V was pared by 5 bases and J by 3 bases, with 10 bases between. Germline CDR1 MGHDK, CDR2 SYGVNS.

V and J are TRBV19 and TRBJ2-5, with D unresolved. With 5 bases removed from V and 4 bases from J, the gap between germline ends came to 11 bases. Germline V lookup: CDR1 LNHDA, CDR2 SQIVND (reference sequence). There are 13 residues in the CDR3. CDR3 DNA sequence: TGTGCCAGTAGTGATGAGGACGGAGAGACCCAGTACTTC. This codes for CASSDEDGETQYF.

The rearrangement uses TRBV14 and TRBJ1-3, with D possibly matching TRBD1 (5 bases). The germline V and J ends were trimmed by 7 bases and 1 base, with 11 bases remaining between them. The CDR3 consists of 14 residues. CDR1 and CDR2 (germline): SGHDN, FVKESK. The CDR3 protein is CASTPGLSGNTIYF. CDR3 coding DNA: TGTGCCAGCACCCCAGGGTTATCTGGAAACACCATATATTTT.

Only one count was recorded for this clone. V and J are TRBV9 and TRBJ1-2; D might be TRBD1 (5 bases). The CDR3 sequence is 17 residues long. V was shortened by 4 bases and J by 0 bases, with 19 bases between the two germline ends. The V gene's germline CDR1 is SGDLS and CDR2 YYNGEE. The CDR3 nucleotides are TGTGCCAGCAGCTCCCAACCGGTGGGGGGGGCTAACTATGGCTACACCTTC. Protein product: CASSSQPVGGANYGYTF.

The chain couples TRBV7-6 to TRBJ2-5; TRBD2 aligns across 8 bases. Germline V gives CDR1 SGHVS, CDR2 FNYEAQ. The CDR3 covers 16 residues. V was clipped by 0 bases and J by 4 bases; unmatched bases: 7. CDR3 sequence reads: CASSLAVRLAGETQYF. In DNA, the CDR3 is TGTGCCAGCAGCTTAGCGGTACGGCTAGCGGGAGAGACCCAGTACTTC.

The chain couples TRBV5-1 to TRBJ1-2; 9 bases line up with TRBD1. V was clipped by 4 bases and J by 2 bases; unmatched bases: 6. This CDR3 is built from 15 residues. Germline V lookup: CDR1 SGHRS, CDR2 YFSETQ. The DNA of the CDR3 is TGCGCCAGCAGCCGAGGACAGGGGAACAACTATGGCTACACCTTC. Translated, it gives CASSRGQGNNYGYTF.

The chain couples TRBV18 to TRBJ2-2; possible D gene TRBD2, 5 bases. V gave up 5 bases and J gave up 3 bases, with 10 bases separating them. CDR3 size: 14 residues. CDR1 is KGHSH, CDR2 LQKENI, per germline. For the CDR3, the DNA is TGTGCCAGCTCAGCCGGGAAAGACACCGGGGAGCTGTTTTTT. It codes for CASSAGKDTGELFF.

CDR3 nucleotide sequence: TGTGCCAGCAGTTTATCCCAGGGGGCCAAAAACATTCAGTACTTC. The encoded protein is CASSLSQGAKNIQYF. The V call is TRBV27, the J call TRBJ2-4, with D perhaps TRBD1 (6 bases). Germline CDR1 MNHEY, CDR2 SMNVEV (reference sequence). The germline V and J ends were trimmed by 0 bases and 1 base, with 7 bases remaining between them. The CDR3 extends over 15 amino acids.